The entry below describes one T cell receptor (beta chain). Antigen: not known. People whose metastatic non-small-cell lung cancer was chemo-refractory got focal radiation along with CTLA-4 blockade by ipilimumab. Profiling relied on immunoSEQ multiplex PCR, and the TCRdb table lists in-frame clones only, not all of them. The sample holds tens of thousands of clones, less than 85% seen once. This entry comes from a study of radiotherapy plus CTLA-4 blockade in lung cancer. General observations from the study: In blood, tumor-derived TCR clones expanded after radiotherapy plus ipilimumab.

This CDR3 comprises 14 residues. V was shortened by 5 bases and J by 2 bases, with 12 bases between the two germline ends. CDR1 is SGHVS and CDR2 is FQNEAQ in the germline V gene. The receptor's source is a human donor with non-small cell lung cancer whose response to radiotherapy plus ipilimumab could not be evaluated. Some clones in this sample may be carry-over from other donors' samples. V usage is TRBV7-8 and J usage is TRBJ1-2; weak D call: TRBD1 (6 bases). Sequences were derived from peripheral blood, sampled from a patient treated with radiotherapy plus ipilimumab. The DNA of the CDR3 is TGTGCCAGCAGCAAAGGACAGCGCAACTATGGCTACACCTTC. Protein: CASSKGQRNYGYTF.